These 8 T cell receptor beta chains share one sample of origin, sequenced in a study of OX40 agonist ivuxolimab in advanced cancers. The data were produced by immunoSEQ multiplex PCR, yet TCRdb's version contains in-frame clones alone and is incomplete. Here the sample spans some 110,000 clones, roughly 92% being singletons. The sequences come from CD4+ or CD8+ T cells sorted from blood, collected in a trial of the OX40 agonist ivuxolimab. The source is an adult with an advanced solid tumor such as melanoma, head and neck, liver or kidney cancer.

The chain links TRBV5-1 to TRBJ2-7; D is perhaps TRBD1 (5 bases). Trimming left V 4 bases short and J 4 bases short, with 12 bases between. Germline values: CDR1 SGHRS, CDR2 YFSETQ. The CDR3 is 13 residues long. DNA for the CDR3: TGCGCCAGCAGCCCCAGGACACCGTACGAGCAGTACTTC. Protein: CASSPRTPYEQYF.

J is TRBJ2-2 and V is TRBV27, with a tentative D call TRBD2 (5 bases). Looked up from germline, CDR1 is MNHEY and CDR2 is SMNVEV (reference sequence). The CDR3 is made up of 13 amino acids. V was shortened by 5 bases and J by 10 bases, with 14 bases between the two germline ends. CDR3 bases: TGTGCCAGCAGTCCTATATCCCGGGAGGAGCTGTTTTTT. The encoded protein is CASSPISREELFF.

Regarding this clone: Other DNA sequences from this sample encode an identical CDR3 as well. The rearrangement joins TRBV27 to TRBJ2-2; no reliable D call. This CDR3 spans 12 amino acids. Between the trimmed V and J ends, which lost 5 bases and 2 bases, there was a span of 3 bases. Looked up from germline, CDR1 is MNHEY and CDR2 is SMNVEV (reference sequence). CDR3 nucleotide sequence: TGTGCCAGCAGTCCTAACACCGGGGAGCTGTTTTTT. Protein: CASSPNTGELFF.

The chain carries TRBV6-5 and TRBJ2-7, with TRBD2 matching 9 bases. With 7 bases clipped from V and 7 bases from J, the junction kept 14 bases outside the gene matches. This CDR3 region has 15 residues. CDR1 and CDR2 from the germline V gene are MNHEY and SVGAGI. CDR3 in amino acids: CASNSRLADPGEQYF. The CDR3 coding sequence is TGTGCCAGCAATAGCAGACTAGCGGATCCGGGGGAGCAGTACTTC.

The V gene is TRBV7-9, the J gene TRBJ1-1; no reliable D call. V lost 4 bases and J 1 base, leaving 7 bases between the germline ends. Germline CDR1 is SEHNR and CDR2 is FQNEAQ (reference sequence). The CDR3 length is 13 residues. CDR3 region: CASSSRGNTEAFF. In DNA, the CDR3 is TGTGCCAGCAGCTCCCGCGGGAACACTGAAGCTTTCTTT.

The rearrangement uses TRBV18 and TRBJ1-1, with D unresolved. Germline V gene lookup returns CDR1 KGHSH and CDR2 LQKENI. The CDR3 spans 12 residues. V lost 5 bases to trimming and J lost 0 bases, with 4 bases between them. The CDR3 loop reads CASSIVNTEAFF. The CDR3 DNA reads TGTGCCAGCTCAATTGTGAACACTGAAGCTTTCTTT.

The genes are TRBV9 and TRBJ2-1; D unresolved. V was trimmed by 0 bases and J by 1 base, leaving 5 bases between them. Germline V lookup: CDR1 SGDLS, CDR2 YYNGEE. This CDR3 has 14 amino acids. CDR3 residues: CASSVAGSYNEQFF. The CDR3 nucleotides are TGTGCCAGCAGCGTAGCGGGTTCCTACAATGAGCAGTTCTTC.

The CDR3 loop reads CASSEARSSNQPQHF. The CDR3 DNA reads TGTGCCAGCAGTGAAGCGCGGAGTAGCAATCAGCCCCAGCATTTT. The J gene is TRBJ1-5, the V gene TRBV2; D ambiguous. Trimming left V 0 bases short and J 0 bases short, with 6 bases between. Germline lookup yields CDR1 SNHLY and CDR2 FYNNEI. The CDR3 is 15 residues long.